This T cell receptor (beta chain) emerged from a study of T cells after yellow fever vaccination. Whole-study results and caveats: A small share of clonotypes appeared in both CD4 and CD8 compartments. Booster sampling recovered most clones from primary vaccination (approximately 96% CD4, approximately 90% CD8).

Notes on this clonotype: Its antigen is undetermined.

TCRdb passed the 5' RACE reads through MiXCR, listing each CDR3 protein once. The profile shows 250,000 to 300,000 distinct CDR3 sequences, 8.7% of them singletons. The origin of this receptor is a man between 18 and 35 years old who received the YFV17D yellow fever vaccine. The sequencing used CD4+ T cells sorted from PBMCs, collected 5 days after the yellow fever booster vaccination.

The CDR3 nucleotides read TGTGCCACCACCGGGACTCAGAACACCGGGGAGCTGTTTTTT. It yields the protein CATTGTQNTGELFF. The rearrangement uses TRBV2 and TRBJ2-2; a weak D match, TRBD2 (6 bases). The CDR3 totals 14 residues. The V end was cut by 10 bases, the J end by 1 base, with 13 bases between. Germline CDR1 reads SNHLY; CDR2 reads FYNNEI.